Sequencing of this T cell receptor beta chain was carried out in a study of cytomegalovirus exposure and HLA in healthy donors. The primer mix had 60 Vbeta and 13 Jbeta primers. TCRdb keeps only in-frame clones here, not all; method: immunoSEQ multiplex PCR. The sample shows some 150,000 clones, approximately 78% of them seen only once. The receptor was isolated from a woman aged 45-65 years in good health and CMV-seropositive. Source material: PBMCs.

This CDR3 is CASSRRGAGNEQFF. The CDR3 nucleotides are TGTGCCAGCAGCCGTCGGGGGGCCGGCAATGAGCAGTTCTTC. The chain has TRBV9 and TRBJ2-1; possibly TRBD2 for D (7 bases). The germline gives CDR1 SGDLS, CDR2 YYNGEE. The CDR3 loop spans 14 amino acids. V dropped 4 bases and J dropped 6 bases, with 14 bases sitting between them.